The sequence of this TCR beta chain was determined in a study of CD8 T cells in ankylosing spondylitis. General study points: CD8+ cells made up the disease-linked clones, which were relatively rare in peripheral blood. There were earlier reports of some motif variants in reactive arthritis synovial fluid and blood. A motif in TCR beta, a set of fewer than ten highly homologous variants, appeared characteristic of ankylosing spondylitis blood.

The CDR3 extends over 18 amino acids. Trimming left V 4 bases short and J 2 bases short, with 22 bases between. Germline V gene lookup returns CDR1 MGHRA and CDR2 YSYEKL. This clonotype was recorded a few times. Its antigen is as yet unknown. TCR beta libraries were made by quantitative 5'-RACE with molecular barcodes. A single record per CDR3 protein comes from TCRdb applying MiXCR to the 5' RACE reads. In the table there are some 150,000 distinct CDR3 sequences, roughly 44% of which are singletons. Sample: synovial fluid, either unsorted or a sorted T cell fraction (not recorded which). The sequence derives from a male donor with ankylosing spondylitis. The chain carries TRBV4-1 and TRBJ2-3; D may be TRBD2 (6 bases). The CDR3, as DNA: TGCGCCAGCAGCCTTTTTCATAGCGGACCCGTACACACAGATACGCAGTATTTT. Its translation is CASSLFHSGPVHTDTQYF.